The 7 T cell receptor beta chains below were found in one sample sequenced in a study of STAT3 mutations in large granular lymphocyte leukemia. Overall study findings and caveats: Every T-cell large granular lymphocyte leukemia patient had at least one immunodominant TCR beta clonotype.

These receptors are not linked to any known antigen. Measured with immunoSEQ multiplex PCR; TCRdb has only the in-frame clones, and not every one. The repertoire holds over 15,000 clones, around 90% seen once, with approximately 10% in the top ten. Sequenced material: peripheral blood mononuclear cells. These receptor sequences come from a woman in her fifties or sixties with T-cell large granular lymphocyte leukemia. Some clones in this sample may be carry-over from other donors' samples.

The CDR3 DNA reads TGTGCCAGCACGCATCGACCGGGACAGGGGGCAATAGGTACTGAAGCTTTCTTT. Protein: CASTHRPGQGAIGTEAFF. The gene calls are TRBV11-2 and TRBJ1-1, with TRBD1 matching 12 bases. CDR1 is SGHAT and CDR2 is FQNNGV in the germline V gene. V lost 7 bases to trimming and J lost 5 bases; unmatched junction nucleotides: 17. CDR3 length equals 18 residues. Full variable domain (rest looked up from reference TRBV11-2 and TRBJ1-1): EAGVAQSPRYKIIEKRQSVAFWCNPISGHATLYWYQQILGQGPKLLIQFQNNGVVDDSQLPKDRFSAERLKGVDSTLKIQPAKLEDSAVYLCASTHRPGQGAIGTEAFFGQGTRLTVV.

The chain couples TRBV5-1 to TRBJ2-7, with D possibly called TRBD1 or TRBD2 (6 bases each). Germline CDR1 and CDR2: SGHRS and YFSETQ. Trimming pared 3 bases from V and 6 bases from J, leaving 13 bases between. The CDR3 sequence is 13 residues long. The CDR3 DNA reads as TGCGCCAGCAGCTCGGGGTGGGGGGCCGAGCAGTACTTC. Translating it yields CASSSGWGAEQYF.

The gene calls are TRBV5-1 and TRBJ2-7, with a tentative D call TRBD2 (6 bases). This CDR3 has 15 residues. Trimming left V 0 bases short and J 4 bases short, with 14 bases between. Germline loops: CDR1 SGHRS, CDR2 YFSETQ. DNA of the CDR3: TGCGCCAGCAGCTTGGGGAGGGTTGAGTTGTACGAGCAGTACTTC. Translated: CASSLGRVELYEQYF.

The rearrangement joins TRBV29-1 to TRBJ2-3; D gene ambiguous. The ends were cut back, 5 bases at V and 2 bases at J, with 8 bases in the middle. Per the germline V gene, CDR1 is SQVTM and CDR2 is ANQGSEA. The CDR3 spans 12 residues. The CDR3 protein is CSVKFYTDTQYF. For the CDR3, the DNA is TGCAGCGTTAAATTCTACACAGATACGCAGTATTTT.

This clone appeared once. V usage is TRBV19 and J usage is TRBJ2-7; 7 nucleotides align to TRBD2. The CDR3 consists of 15 residues. V was clipped by 4 bases and J by 3 bases; unmatched bases: 9. CDR1 is LNHDA, CDR2 SQIVND, per germline (reference sequence). In DNA, the CDR3 is TGTGCCAGTAGTACCGCGGGGGTTCGCGACTACGAGCAGTACTTC. Its translation: CASSTAGVRDYEQYF.

The chain uses TRBV28 and TRBJ2-5; tentatively, D is TRBD2 (6 bases). Trimming took 10 bases from V and 1 from J, leaving 13 bases between them. The V gene's germline CDR1 is MDHEN and CDR2 SYDVKM. The CDR3 is 13 amino acids. The CDR3 bases are TGTGCCATTAGGTTCGGGGGCCAAGAGACCCAGTACTTC. This encodes CAIRFGGQETQYF.

The chain links TRBV7-2 to TRBJ2-7; TRBD2 matches 7 bases. This CDR3 region has 13 residues. V was clipped by 7 bases and J by 6 bases; unmatched bases: 9. Germline V lookup: CDR1 SGHTA, CDR2 FQGNSA. The CDR3 DNA sequence: TGTGCCAGCAACTCCCCCCCGGGGGGCGAGCAGTACTTC. Its protein product is CASNSPPGGEQYF. Drawing the rest from reference TRBV7-2 and TRBJ2-7, the complete variable domain is GAGVSQSPSNKVTEKGKDVELRCDPISGHTALYWYRQSLGQGLEFLIYFQGNSAPDKSGLPSDRFSAERTGGSVSTLTIQRTQQEDSAVYLCASNSPPGGEQYFGPGTRLTVT.